This is a list of T cell receptor beta chains from one sample in a study of beta chain features in type 1 diabetes. Some clones are missing from TCRdb's copy, which holds only in-frame ones; the method was immunoSEQ multiplex PCR. The table includes around 140,000 clones, about 10% detected once. Input material: naive CD4+ T cells from blood. The receptors were gathered from a young man in good health. The CDR3 runs from the conserved cysteine through the conserved F or W. D genes are given only for firm matches. Part of the rows lack a size; the others show once, few, many or a class for expanded clones.

D,size,V,J,DNA,CDR3
.,.,TRBV7-2,TRBJ2-5,TGTGCCAGCAGCTGGTCAGATTCCGAAAAGACCCAGTACTTC,CASSWSDSEKTQYF
.,few,TRBV30,TRBJ2-2,TGTGCCTGGAGTATCGGACAGTTCTTTCCGTACACCGGGGAGCTGTTTTTT,CAWSIGQFFPYTGELFF
.,many,TRBV9,TRBJ1-2,TGTGCCAGCAGTGAATACCTAGGGGCTGGCTACACCTTC,CASSEYLGAGYTF
.,few,TRBV5-1,TRBJ1-4,TGCGCCAGCAGCTTGATCGGGCAGGGCGCACCTAATGAAAAACTGTTTTTT,CASSLIGQGAPNEKLFF
.,.,TRBV25-1,TRBJ2-1,TGTGCCAGCAGTCGAGGTAATGAGCAGTTCTTC,CASSRGNEQFF
TRBD2,.,TRBV7-2,TRBJ2-3,TGTGCCAGCAGCTTAATGGGACTAGCGGGGCTCGCAGATACGCAGTATTTT,CASSLMGLAGLADTQYF
.,.,TRBV27,TRBJ2-7,TGTGCCAGCAGTTTACACAGGGAGAACGAGCAGTACTTC,CASSLHRENEQYF
.,.,TRBV7-2,TRBJ2-3,TGTGCCAGCAGCTTCCAGACGACGGCGGGGGATACGCAGTATTTT,CASSFQTTAGDTQYF
TRBD2,.,TRBV27,TRBJ2-3,TGTGCCAGCGCCGGACTAGCGATATCAGATACGCAGTATTTT,CASAGLAISDTQYF
.,few,TRBV4-1,TRBJ2-7,TGCGCCAGCAGCCAAGACGCCCGGGAGAAGTACTTC,CASSQDAREKYF
.,.,TRBV19,TRBJ2-3,TGTGCCAGTAGTATGGTAGGGGGCACAGATACGCAGTATTTT,CASSMVGGTDTQYF
.,.,TRBV7-6,TRBJ2-5,TGTGCCAGCAGCTTAATTAGGAGTCAAGAGACCCAGTACTTC,CASSLIRSQETQYF
TRBD1,many,TRBV29-1,TRBJ1-4,TGCAGCGTTGCTCAGGGGGCGGGAGAAAAACTGTTTTTT,CSVAQGAGEKLFF
.,.,TRBV19,TRBJ2-6,TGTGCCAGTAGTCAGGGGAGTGGGGCCAACGTCCTGACTTTC,CASSQGSGANVLTF
TRBD1,few,TRBV2,TRBJ2-4,TGTGCCAGCAGTGCTCGAGGACAGGGCTACATTCAGTACTTC,CASSARGQGYIQYF
TRBD2,.,TRBV6-5,TRBJ2-3,TGTGCCAGCACGGCTAGCGGATTCACAGATACGCAGTATTTT,CASTASGFTDTQYF
.,.,TRBV21-1,TRBJ2-7,TGTGCCAGCGGGAAGGGACAGGGGGGCGAGCAGTACTTC,CASGKGQGGEQYF
.,.,TRBV19,TRBJ1-4,TGTGCCAGTAGTACGACAGCGACTAATGAAAAACTGTTTTTT,CASSTTATNEKLFF
.,.,TRBV4-3,TRBJ1-2,TGCGCCAGCAGCCAGGGTAGGGGTGACTATGGCTACACCTTC,CASSQGRGDYGYTF
TRBD2,few,TRBV19,TRBJ2-1,TGTGCCAGTAGTATTACTTTAGCGGGGTTACATGAGCAGTTCTTC,CASSITLAGLHEQFF
.,.,TRBV4-2,TRBJ1-2,TGTGCCAGCAGCCAAGGGGCAGGCTATGGCTACACCTTC,CASSQGAGYGYTF
.,few,TRBV9,TRBJ1-5,TGTGCCAGCAGTCGAGATCTGGGCCAGCCCCAGCATTTT,CASSRDLGQPQHF
.,few,TRBV5-5,TRBJ2-7,TGTGCCATCAAGCGTCGTGAGCAGTACTTC,CAIKRREQYF
.,.,TRBV18,TRBJ1-5,TGTGCCAGCTCACCAGACAGTTCCCGGGGGCAGCCCCAGCATTTT,CASSPDSSRGQPQHF
.,many,TRBV30,TRBJ1-1,TGTGCCTGGAGGGACGGGACAGAAGCTTTCTTT,CAWRDGTEAFF
TRBD2,.,TRBV5-1,TRBJ2-1,TGCGCCAGCAGCTTCGGACTAGCTGCTTACAATGAGCAGTTCTTC,CASSFGLAAYNEQFF
TRBD1,few,TRBV28,TRBJ2-2,TGTGCCAGCAGTTTATTCGGGACAGGGGGCACCGGGGAGCTGTTTTTT,CASSLFGTGGTGELFF
TRBD1,many,TRBV7-2,TRBJ2-7,TGTGCCAGCAGCTTAACAGGGGAATACGAGCAGTACTTC,CASSLTGEYEQYF
TRBD1,.,TRBV23-1,TRBJ1-5,TGCGCCAGCAGAACTACAGGGGCTCAGCCCCAGCATTTT,CASRTTGAQPQHF
TRBD1,few,TRBV7-3,TRBJ2-7,TGTGCCAGCAGCTTAAATCGTCCGGGGACAGGGAGCAACGAGCAGTACTTC,CASSLNRPGTGSNEQYF
.,.,TRBV7-9,TRBJ2-2,TGTGCCAGCAGCTTATCTGGGGAGCTGTTTTTT,CASSLSGELFF
TRBD2,.,TRBV19,TRBJ2-5,TGTGCCAGTAGTAGAATATCCGGGGGGGCCCGACAAGAGACCCAGTACTTC,CASSRISGGARQETQYF
.,few,TRBV7-2,TRBJ2-7,TGTGCCAGCAGCTTAGGAGGAGCCTCCTACGAGCAGTACTTC,CASSLGGASYEQYF
TRBD2,.,TRBV9,TRBJ2-7,TGTGCCAGCAGCGTAGACGAGCGAGCGGGGGGCTACGAGCAGTACTTC,CASSVDERAGGYEQYF
TRBD2,few,TRBV28,TRBJ2-5,TGTGCCAGCAGACAAGCGGGGGCCACTCAAGAGACCCAGTACTTC,CASRQAGATQETQYF
TRBD2,.,TRBV7-2,TRBJ2-5,TGTGCCAGCAGCTTAGCCCTACTAGCGGGGGGGCAAGGGGGGGCCCAGTACTTC,CASSLALLAGGQGGAQYF
.,.,TRBV10-3,TRBJ2-4,TGTGCCATCAGTGAGGGGCAGGTTGCCTCCAAAAACATTCAGTACTTC,CAISEGQVASKNIQYF
.,.,TRBV7-7,TRBJ1-1,TGTGCCAGCAGCTTAGGATTGCGTTCTGAAGCTTTCTTT,CASSLGLRSEAFF
.,.,TRBV9,TRBJ2-2,TGTGCCAGCAGTATAGAGAACACCGGGGAGCTGTTTTTT,CASSIENTGELFF
TRBD2,many,TRBV5-4,TRBJ2-5,TGTGCCAGCAGCTTGCTAGCGGAAGAGACCCAGTACTTC,CASSLLAEETQYF
TRBD2,many,TRBV7-9,TRBJ2-1,TGTGCCAGCGCCTCTAGCGGGGTTGTGGCCGATGAGCAGTTCTTC,CASASSGVVADEQFF
TRBD1,few,TRBV10-3,TRBJ1-2,TGTGCCATCAGTGAAGGTGGACAGGGTCACGGCTATGGCTACACCTTC,CAISEGGQGHGYGYTF
TRBD1,many,TRBV4-3,TRBJ2-1,TGCGCCAGCAGCCAGACGGGGACAGGGAAGGACAATGAGCAGTTCTTC,CASSQTGTGKDNEQFF
TRBD2,few,TRBV5-6,TRBJ2-7,TGTGCCAGCACCTTGGGGGGGAGGGCCTACGAGCAGTACTTC,CASTLGGRAYEQYF
.,.,TRBV5-6,TRBJ1-1,TGTGCCAGCAGCTTAGTACAATTAAGGGGTGAAGCTTTCTTT,CASSLVQLRGEAFF
.,few,TRBV7-8,TRBJ2-5,TGTGCCAGCAGCTTAGCGGGGGCCCTGGGAGAGACCCAGTACTTC,CASSLAGALGETQYF
.,.,TRBV5-1,TRBJ1-3,TGCGCCAGCAGCGAACGGGACACTGGAAACACCATATATTTT,CASSERDTGNTIYF
.,.,TRBV10-3,TRBJ2-4,TGTGCCTTCCCTTTTTCCAAAAACATTCAGTACTTC,CAFPFSKNIQYF
.,many,TRBV15,TRBJ2-7,TGTGCCACCAGAGCAGCGGACGGAACCTACGAGCAGTACTTC,CATRAADGTYEQYF
.,few,TRBV7-2,TRBJ2-1,TGTGCCAGCAGCTTAGTCGGGGAATTTTTGTTAAACAATGAGCAGTTCTTC,CASSLVGEFLLNNEQFF
TRBD2,.,TRBV14,TRBJ2-7,TGTGCCAGCAGCCGCGCGGGGGGGGGACGCTCCTACGAGCAGTACTTC,CASSRAGGGRSYEQYF
.,many,TRBV4-1,TRBJ2-3,TGCGCCAGCAGCCAAGATTTGAGGGAATTT,CASSQDLREF
.,many,TRBV9,TRBJ1-2,TGTGCCAGCAGCGTAGGCCGCGGTGGCTACACCTTC,CASSVGRGGYTF